Each of the 29 T cell receptor beta chains below was sequenced from the same sample in a study of shared T cell receptors in the human thymus. Profiling relied on immunoSEQ multiplex PCR, and the TCRdb table lists in-frame clones only, not all of them. The table includes under 850,000 clones, approximately 88% detected once. This sample also appeared in a second study, on human thymus T cells.

The sequenced material came from thymocytes. The receptors were sampled from a boy less than two years old with a congenital heart defect.

The rearrangement links TRBV4-2 to TRBJ1-3; D call uncertain. The CDR3 totals 17 residues. V shed 0 bases and J shed 2 bases, with 14 bases lying between them. Germline V gene sequence: CDR1 LGHNA, CDR2 YNFKEQ. The CDR3 coding sequence is TGTGCCAGCAGCCAAGACGCGTCCCGTCGAGCTGGAAACACCATATATTTT. As protein: CASSQDASRRAGNTIYF.

This sequence joins TRBV10-3 and TRBJ2-2, with D perhaps matching TRBD2 (6 bases). Trimming shortened V by 3 bases and J by 0 bases, and 11 bases separated the two germline ends. The germline V gene has CDR1 ENHRY and CDR2 SYGVKD. The CDR3 has 16 amino acids. CDR3 DNA: TGTGCCATCAGTGAATTATCGGGAGCGAACACCGGGGAGCTGTTTTTT. It translates to CAISELSGANTGELFF.

The rearrangement uses TRBV27 and TRBJ2-7; D might be TRBD1 (6 bases). CDR3 length equals 14 residues. Trimming stripped 5 bases from V and 0 bases from J, with 11 bases between. Germline V gives CDR1 MNHEY, CDR2 SMNVEV (reference sequence). CDR3 bases: TGTGCCAGCAGTGCCCAGACAGGCTCCTACGAGCAGTACTTC. Its translation is CASSAQTGSYEQYF.

This sequence joins TRBV27 and TRBJ2-5; tentatively, D is TRBD2 (6 bases). From germline, CDR1 is MNHEY and CDR2 SMNVEV (reference sequence). With 4 bases removed from V and 2 bases from J, the gap between germline ends came to 20 bases. There are 17 residues in the CDR3. The CDR3 here is CASSSRGPWKGQETQYF. The CDR3 bases are TGTGCCAGCAGTTCGCGGGGACCCTGGAAGGGACAAGAGACCCAGTACTTC.

This chain links TRBV5-3 with TRBJ1-1; D not resolved. TRBV5-3 is sorted into the ORF group, with uncertain function. This CDR3 contains 13 residues. Trimming removed 0 bases from V and 3 bases from J, with 6 bases in between. The CDR3 bases are TGTGCCAGAAGCTTGGTTACGGACACTGAAGCTTTCTTT. Protein: CARSLVTDTEAFF.

The rearrangement uses TRBV29-1 and TRBJ2-2; D ambiguous. Looked up from germline, CDR1 is SQVTM and CDR2 is ANQGSEA. The ends were cut back, 3 bases at V and 1 base at J, with 3 bases in the middle. The CDR3 loop spans 12 amino acids. This chain's CDR3 is CSVDRNTGELFF. In nucleotides, the CDR3 is TGCAGCGTTGACAGGAACACCGGGGAGCTGTTTTTT.

The chain employs TRBV11-3 and TRBJ2-7; 14 nucleotides align to TRBD2. Germline V gene sequence: CDR1 SGHNT, CDR2 YENEEA. Trimming at V came to 10 bases and at J to 5 bases, leaving 13 bases not matched to a gene. The CDR3 contains 16 residues. CDR3 bases: TGTGCCACCACGGGACGACTAGCGGGAGGGCCCCACGAGCAGTACTTC. As protein: CATTGRLAGGPHEQYF. The complete variable domain, with remaining parts taken from reference TRBV11-3 and TRBJ2-7, reads EAGVVQSPRYKIIEKKQPVAFWCNPISGHNTLYWYLQNLGQGPELLIRYENEEAVDDSQLPKDRFSAERLKGVDSTLKIQPAELGDSAVYLCATTGRLAGGPHEQYFGPGTRLTVT.

The chain joins TRBV7-2 to TRBJ1-3; D uncertain. The V end lost 5 bases, the J end lost 0 bases, and 14 bases lay between the germline ends. The V gene's germline CDR1 is SGHTA and CDR2 FQGNSA. This CDR3 region has 16 residues. CDR3 nucleotide sequence: TGTGCCAGCAGCCCTAAGACACCCAGCTCTGGAAACACCATATATTTT. Protein: CASSPKTPSSGNTIYF.

The chain combines TRBV7-9 with TRBJ2-3; 8 bases match TRBD2. The CDR3 length is 15 residues. CDR1 and CDR2 from the germline V gene are SEHNR and FQNEAQ (reference sequence). V trimming: 3 bases; J trimming: 6 bases; junction bases outside the gene matches: 8. The CDR3 loop reads CASSFTGGPSDTQYF. CDR3 in DNA: TGTGCCAGCAGCTTCACGGGAGGGCCAAGCGATACGCAGTATTTT.

CDR3 in DNA: TGCGCCAGCAGCTTGGAAAGACTAGCCTACGAGCAGTACTTC. It encodes CASSLERLAYEQYF. The chain joins TRBV5-1 to TRBJ2-7; D might be TRBD2 (6 bases). The V and J ends lost 0 bases and 2 bases respectively, with 9 bases between them. Germline V CDR1 and CDR2: SGHRS, YFSETQ. The CDR3 runs 14 residues.

This clone was observed a single time. The chain employs TRBV7-2 and TRBJ1-4; 7 bases line up with TRBD1. Germline V gene data show CDR1 as SGHTA and CDR2 as FQGNSA. The length of the CDR3 is 14 residues. V gave up 5 bases and J gave up 11 bases; unmatched junction bases: 11. CDR3 region: CASSQIGDSDKLFF. Here the CDR3 DNA reads TGTGCCAGCAGCCAAATTGGGGACAGCGACAAACTGTTTTTT.

V usage is TRBV5-1 and J usage is TRBJ2-5; TRBD2 aligns across 11 bases. The CDR3 is 18 amino acids. With 3 bases clipped from V and 3 bases from J, the junction kept 13 bases outside the gene matches. Germline values: CDR1 SGHRS, CDR2 YFSETQ. This CDR3 is CASSSLVEPGLAEETQYF. The DNA for the CDR3 is TGCGCCAGCAGCTCTTTGGTCGAGCCGGGACTAGCGGAAGAGACCCAGTACTTC.

The J gene is TRBJ1-2, the V gene TRBV6-6; 7 bases fit TRBD1. The CDR3 length is 15 residues. Germline lookup yields CDR1 MNHNY and CDR2 SVGAGI (reference sequence). Trimming took 2 bases from V and 6 from J; bases not matched to a gene: 9. The CDR3 loop is CASSYLEDRVNGYTF. CDR3 DNA: TGTGCCAGCAGTTACCTCGAAGACAGGGTTAATGGCTACACCTTC.

This rearrangement joins TRBV27 to TRBJ2-7, with TRBD1 identical over 9 bases. CDR1 MNHEY and CDR2 SMNVEV come from the germline V gene (reference sequence). J gave up 4 bases and V 6 bases, and 10 bases lay outside the gene matches. The CDR3 runs to 15 residues. CDR3 DNA sequence: TGTGCCAGCAGCCCCGTACAGGGGGCGATATACGAGCAGTACTTC. Its translation is CASSPVQGAIYEQYF.

This clone has a single count. The CDR3 loop reads CASSVGLAGVPYEQYF. In DNA, the CDR3 is TGTGCCAGCAGCGTAGGACTAGCGGGAGTACCCTACGAGCAGTACTTC. The chain has TRBV9 and TRBJ2-7; TRBD2 aligns across 12 bases. Germline-derived CDR1 and CDR2 are SGDLS and YYNGEE. V was clipped by 0 bases and J by 2 bases; unmatched bases: 3. The CDR3 is 16 amino acids.

This chain connects TRBV5-6 to TRBJ1-2; 8 bases match TRBD1. Germline V gene lookup returns CDR1 SGHDT and CDR2 YYEEEE. CDR3 length: 16 residues. J lost 5 bases, V lost 4 bases, and 13 bases had no gene match. CDR3 in DNA: TGTGCCAGCAGCGGCGCGGCAGGGGGCGCGGGATATGGCTACACCTTC. Translating it yields CASSGAAGGAGYGYTF. The complete variable domain, with remaining parts taken from reference TRBV5-6 and TRBJ1-2, reads DAGVTQSPTHLIKTRGQQVTLRCSPKSGHDTVSWYQQALGQGPQFIFQYYEEEERQRGNFPDRFSGHQFPNYSSELNVNALLLGDSALYLCASSGAAGGAGYGYTFGSGTRLTVV.

This rearrangement joins TRBV7-7 to TRBJ2-3; D not certain. V was pared by 5 bases and J by 1 base, with 13 bases between. This CDR3 has 15 residues. Germline V CDR1 and CDR2: SSHAT, FNYEAQ (reference sequence). As DNA, the CDR3 is TGTGCCAGCAGCCCGCTAGATTTCCGCACAGATACGCAGTATTTT. Protein product: CASSPLDFRTDTQYF.

With regard to this clone: Other DNA sequences of this sample code for an identical CDR3. The chain uses TRBV20-1 and TRBJ2-3; no firm D call. Germline CDR1 is DFQATT and CDR2 is SNEGSKA (reference sequence). The CDR3 extends over 11 amino acids. Trimming left V 5 bases short and J 4 bases short, with 7 bases between. CDR3 amino acids: CSAPEADTQYF. The CDR3 DNA sequence: TGCAGTGCTCCCGAGGCAGATACGCAGTATTTT.

The chain recombines TRBV19 with TRBJ2-7, with D maybe TRBD1 (6 bases). The V and J ends lost 4 bases and 3 bases respectively, with 22 bases between them. The CDR3 has 17 residues. From germline, CDR1 is LNHDA and CDR2 SQIVND (reference sequence). This chain's CDR3 is CASSRQGTFPTLYEQYF. For the CDR3, the DNA is TGTGCCAGTAGTAGGCAGGGGACGTTTCCCACACTCTACGAGCAGTACTTC.

The chain combines TRBV4-3 with TRBJ2-3; the match to TRBD2 covers 8 bases. This CDR3 contains 16 residues. With 4 bases clipped from V and 3 bases from J, the junction kept 9 bases outside the gene matches. Germline V gives CDR1 LGHNA, CDR2 YSLEER. This chain's CDR3 is CASSRALERETDTQYF. Here the CDR3 DNA reads TGCGCCAGCAGCCGGGCCCTTGAGCGGGAGACAGATACGCAGTATTTT.

The chain employs TRBV6-5 and TRBJ2-7; 7 bases are shared with TRBD1. The CDR3 consists of 15 residues. Germline V lookup: CDR1 MNHEY, CDR2 SVGAGI. The V gene end was trimmed by 0 bases and the J gene end by 3 bases; junction bases not matched to a gene: 5. CDR3 bases: TGTGCCAGCAGTTACTCAACAGGGGAAGACTACGAGCAGTACTTC. Protein: CASSYSTGEDYEQYF.

The chain joins TRBV6-1 to TRBJ2-2; a weak D match, TRBD2 (7 bases). The CDR3 is 14 residues long. The V end lost 3 bases, the J end lost 5 bases, and 10 bases lay between the germline ends. Germline V CDR1 and CDR2: MNHNS, SASEGT. CDR3 bases: TGTGCCAGCAGTGACAAGGGGGGGACCGGGGAGCTGTTTTTT. Encoded protein: CASSDKGGTGELFF.

This rearrangement joins TRBV27 to TRBJ2-2; the match to TRBD1 covers 12 bases. CDR3 length equals 18 residues. CDR1 is MNHEY and CDR2 is SMNVEV in the germline V gene (reference sequence). V was clipped by 2 bases and J by 5 bases; unmatched bases: 9. The CDR3 protein is CASSLGPGQGARTGELFF. The CDR3 bases are TGTGCCAGCAGTTTAGGGCCGGGACAGGGGGCAAGGACCGGGGAGCTGTTTTTT.

This rearrangement joins TRBV11-2 to TRBJ2-7; TRBD2 aligns across 10 bases. The CDR3 is made up of 15 amino acids. Germline values: CDR1 SGHAT, CDR2 FQNNGV. Trimming took 5 bases from V and 1 from J; bases not matched to a gene: 5. The DNA of the CDR3 is TGTGCCAGCAGCGTTCCGGGACTAGCGTCCTACGAGCAGTACTTC. Translation gives CASSVPGLASYEQYF.

CDR3 DNA sequence: TGTGCCAGTAGTACCTCAGCGGGGCAAGAGACCCAGTACTTC. As protein: CASSTSAGQETQYF. The rearrangement links TRBV19 to TRBJ2-5; 7 bases are shared with TRBD2. Germline trimming cut 4 bases from V and 2 bases from J; bases unmatched to any gene: 4. Germline V gives CDR1 LNHDA, CDR2 SQIVND (reference sequence). The length of the CDR3 is 14 residues.

The chain links TRBV25-1 to TRBJ2-5, with 12 bases that match TRBD2. This CDR3 has 17 amino acids. Germline CDR1 MGHDK, CDR2 SYGVNS. V was clipped by 4 bases and J by 5 bases; unmatched bases: 11. The CDR3 region has the DNA TGTGCCAGCAGTGGGACGACTAGCGGGAGCCCCGGGGAGACCCAGTACTTC. As protein: CASSGTTSGSPGETQYF.

The chain combines TRBV27 with TRBJ2-7; 7 bases match TRBD2. CDR1 is MNHEY, CDR2 SMNVEV, per germline (reference sequence). The CDR3 consists of 15 residues. Germline trimming cut 6 bases from V and 3 bases from J; bases unmatched to any gene: 11. CDR3 amino acids: CASRPRVAGYYEQYF. The CDR3 coding sequence is TGTGCCAGCAGACCCAGGGTAGCGGGTTACTACGAGCAGTACTTC.

The rearrangement joins TRBV4-1 to TRBJ1-2; D not certain. In germline, CDR1 is MGHRA, CDR2 YSYEKL. The V end lost 3 bases, the J end lost 4 bases, and 15 bases lay between the germline ends. CDR3 size: 15 residues. CDR3 protein: CASSQWSRRLYGYTF. CDR3 DNA sequence: TGCGCCAGCAGCCAGTGGTCAAGGCGGCTCTATGGCTACACCTTC.

The chain is built from TRBV27 and TRBJ2-2; D remains ambiguous. V was clipped by 2 bases and J by 0 bases, with 7 bases between them. CDR3 size: 15 residues. Per the germline V gene, CDR1 is MNHEY and CDR2 is SMNVEV (reference sequence). The chain's CDR3 is CASSLRRSNTGELFF. The CDR3 DNA reads TGTGCCAGCAGTTTACGGCGGTCGAACACCGGGGAGCTGTTTTTT.